The rows below give T cell receptor beta chains drawn from one sample of a study of shared clonotypes between healthy human individuals. Repertoires were generated with immunoSEQ multiplex PCR, while TCRdb's copy carries only in-frame clones and drops some. The sample has fewer than 650,000 clones, about 82% seen once; the top ten hold roughly 13%. The sample taken for sequencing was PBMCs. These receptors came from a woman between 40 and 55 years old in good health. Some clones in this sample may be carry-over from other donors' samples. Each CDR3 is given with its conserved first and last residue. A D gene is named only where the DNA matches it firmly. Only part of the rows carry a size: once, few, many, or a class if the clone is expanded.

cdr3_length	d_call	j_call	clone_size	v_call	cdr3_aa	cdr3_nt
15	TRBD1	TRBJ2-7	.	TRBV5-4	CASSFIGGAVYEQYF	TGTGCCAGCAGCTTTATAGGGGGCGCGGTCTACGAGCAGTACTTC
15	TRBD1	TRBJ2-1	.	TRBV18	CASSPPATGYNEQFF	TGTGCCAGCTCTCCCCCCGCGACAGGGTACAATGAGCAGTTCTTC
15	.	TRBJ2-1	.	TRBV5-4	CASSPGLPTYNEQFF	TGTGCCAGCAGCCCAGGACTACCAACATACAATGAGCAGTTCTTC
17	TRBD1	TRBJ1-1	.	TRBV4-1	CASSQPRTGRVNTEAFF	TGCGCCAGCAGCCAACCTAGGACAGGGCGGGTGAACACTGAAGCTTTCTTT
16	TRBD2	TRBJ2-5	once	TRBV7-9	CASSWGLAGDVETQYF	TGTGCCAGCAGCTGGGGACTAGCGGGAGATGTTGAGACCCAGTACTTC
15	.	TRBJ2-2	.	TRBV6-5	CASRAPWADTGELFF	TGTGCCAGCAGGGCCCCCTGGGCGGACACCGGGGAGCTGTTTTTT
12	.	TRBJ2-2	.	TRBV29-1	CSASGLIGELFF	TGCAGCGCTTCGGGACTGATCGGGGAGCTGTTTTTT
12	.	TRBJ1-2	many	TRBV5-1	CASSSNRHSYTF	TGCGCCAGCAGCTCGAACAGGCATAGCTACACCTTC
15	.	TRBJ2-5	.	TRBV7-8	CASSLSVQGRGTQYF	TGTGCCAGCAGCTTATCGGTGCAGGGGCGAGGGACCCAGTACTTC
15	TRBD2	TRBJ2-7	.	TRBV7-2	CASSFHPGTNYEQYF	TGTGCCAGCAGCTTCCATCCCGGGACTAACTACGAGCAGTACTTC
13	TRBD1	TRBJ1-3	.	TRBV10-3	CAIRQGGGNTIYF	TGTGCCATACGACAGGGGGGTGGAAACACCATATATTTT
22	.	TRBJ2-3	.	TRBV12-2	CASRLGVRGTSGTEAPPDTQYF	TGTGCAAGTCGCTTAGGGGTGAGGGGAACTAGCGGCACTGAGGCCCCCCCAGATACGCAGTATTTT
14	.	TRBJ1-3	.	TRBV5-4	CASSEDLSGNTIYF	TGTGCCAGCAGCGAGGACCTTTCGGGAAACACCATATATTTT
16	TRBD2	TRBJ2-2	.	TRBV15	CATGTSGRGNTGELFF	TGTGCCACCGGGACTAGCGGGAGGGGAAACACCGGGGAGCTGTTTTTT
13	.	TRBJ1-3	.	TRBV2	CASSEVPGNTIYF	TGTGCCAGCAGTGAGGTTCCTGGAAACACCATATATTTT